This TCR beta chain was recorded in a study of T cell responses to AZD1222 COVID-19 vaccine. The length of the CDR3 is 13 residues. The germline V and J ends were trimmed by 4 bases and 6 bases, with 14 bases remaining between them. Germline-derived CDR1 and CDR2 are SGHRS and YFSETQ. Second-dose groups at about 4 or about 12 weeks were pooled. Using immunoSEQ multiplex PCR, the repertoire was profiled, and TCRdb retains in-frame clones only, with some absent. The table records tens of thousands of clones, 90% to 95% of them present only once. This clone is a singleton in its sample. The target antigen is unknown. Study-wide findings and caveats: Donors were largely white British and mainly female; clonal diversity was possibly underestimated.

The clonotype was recovered from an adult who received the AZD1222 COVID-19 vaccine. The rearrangement joins TRBV5-1 to TRBJ2-7, with D perhaps matching TRBD1 or TRBD2 (5 bases each). The sample in question was peripheral blood, obtained 28 days after the second AZD1222 dose. This CDR3 is CASSIPGQGEQYF. DNA of the CDR3: TGCGCCAGCAGCATTCCGGGGCAGGGCGAGCAGTACTTC.